The rows below give T cell receptor beta chains drawn from one sample of a study of PD-L1 blockade in urothelial cancer. Measured with immunoSEQ multiplex PCR; TCRdb has only the in-frame clones, and not every one. This table holds around 66,000 clones, about 81% found once. This specimen consisted of PBMCs, obtained around atezolizumab (anti-PD-L1) treatment. The receptors shown here come from a man aged 65 to 85 with urothelial cancer. CDR3s include the opening cysteine and the closing phenylalanine or tryptophan. D genes are given only for firm matches. A row's size may be missing; if present it is once, few, many or a size class.

TRBV5-6,.,TRBJ2-7,.,CASSLLTGPYEQYF,TGTGCCAGCAGCTTGCTAACAGGACCCTACGAGCAGTACTTC
TRBV2,.,TRBJ1-4,.,CASIRETNEKLFF,TGTGCCAGCATCCGGGAAACTAATGAAAAACTGTTTTTT
TRBV10-3,.,TRBJ1-3,TRBD1,CAISGDSGNTIYF,TGTGCCATCAGTGGGGACAGTGGAAACACCATATATTTT
TRBV6-5,once,TRBJ2-2,TRBD2,CASSSRGAGELFF,TGTGCCAGCAGTAGCCGGGGGGCCGGGGAGCTGTTTTTT
TRBV11-3,.,TRBJ2-7,TRBD2,CASILQRGLESYEQYF,TGTGCCAGCATCCTCCAGCGGGGACTTGAGTCCTACGAGCAGTACTTC
TRBV13,few,TRBJ2-1,.,CASSPSLAIRDEQFF,TGTGCCAGCAGCCCATCCCTAGCAATTCGGGATGAGCAGTTCTTC
TRBV11-2,.,TRBJ2-2,TRBD1,CASSFPGQGNGELFF,TGTGCCAGCAGCTTCCCGGGACAGGGAAACGGGGAGCTGTTTTTT
TRBV19,.,TRBJ2-3,TRBD1,CASSLTGTGGGDTQYF,TGTGCCAGTAGTTTGACCGGGACAGGGGGCGGAGATACGCAGTATTTT
TRBV27,.,TRBJ2-7,TRBD2,CASSFFAAGAVEQYF,TGTGCCAGCAGTTTTTTCGCAGCGGGAGCCGTAGAGCAGTACTTC
TRBV5-1,.,TRBJ2-4,.,CASSLGNPGDIQYF,TGCGCCAGCAGCTTGGGGAACCCAGGGGACATTCAGTACTTC
TRBV21-1,.,TRBJ2-2,.,CASSKDGVTCGRIGTGELFF,TGTGCCAGCAGCAAAGATGGGGTGACTTGCGGGAGAATTGGCACCGGGGAGCTGTTTTTT
TRBV4-2,.,TRBJ2-5,TRBD2,CASSQGGWVAGGGETQYF,TGTGCCAGCAGCCAAGGAGGATGGGTAGCGGGAGGGGGAGAGACCCAGTACTTC
TRBV19,.,TRBJ1-1,.,CATYPPGTEAFF,TGTGCCACCTACCCTCCGGGCACTGAAGCTTTCTTT
TRBV28,.,TRBJ2-7,TRBD1,CASTTGTGVYEQYF,TGTGCCAGCACCACGGGGACAGGAGTATACGAGCAGTACTTC
TRBV19,.,TRBJ1-1,.,CASSFTDRYTEAFF,TGTGCCAGTAGTTTCACAGACAGGTACACTGAAGCTTTCTTT
TRBV5-1,once,TRBJ2-3,TRBD2,CASSSTSGSTDTQYF,TGCGCCAGCAGCTCCACTAGCGGGAGCACAGATACGCAGTATTTT
TRBV13,.,TRBJ2-6,.,CASSSAGSGANVLTF,TGTGCCAGCAGCTCGGCAGGGTCTGGGGCCAACGTCCTGACTTTC
TRBV2,.,TRBJ1-3,.,CASSFQGQAGNTIYF,TGTGCCAGCAGCTTCCAGGGGCAAGCTGGAAACACCATATATTTT
TRBV6-6,.,TRBJ1-5,TRBD1,CASSGTGDWQPQHF,TGTGCCAGCAGTGGTACAGGGGATTGGCAGCCCCAGCATTTT
TRBV5-1,.,TRBJ2-7,TRBD1,CASSWTGPYEQYF,TGCGCCAGCAGCTGGACAGGGCCCTACGAGCAGTACTTC
TRBV10-3,.,TRBJ1-1,.,CAISDSGRALTEAFF,TGTGCCATCAGTGATTCCGGGAGAGCGCTCACTGAAGCTTTCTTT
TRBV7-3,.,TRBJ1-2,.,CASSAAEGYGYTF,TGTGCCAGCAGCGCCGCTGAGGGCTATGGCTACACCTTC
TRBV18,.,TRBJ2-7,.,CASSPAPTAYEQYF,TGTGCCAGCTCACCGGCCCCCACCGCCTACGAGCAGTACTTC
TRBV14,.,TRBJ2-1,TRBD2,CASSALAGGSYNEQFF,TGTGCCAGCAGCGCACTAGCGGGAGGGTCGTACAATGAGCAGTTCTTC
TRBV14,.,TRBJ2-7,TRBD1,CASSPTGGYEQYF,TGTGCCAGCAGCCCGACAGGGGGCTACGAGCAGTACTTC
TRBV25-1,.,TRBJ2-5,.,CASSPPGGLQETQYF,TGTGCCAGCAGTCCCCCCGGAGGGCTACAAGAGACCCAGTACTTC
TRBV5-1,.,TRBJ2-3,.,CASRDLSLGDTQYF,TGCGCCAGCAGGGACTTGTCCTTAGGGGATACGCAGTATTTT
TRBV16,.,TRBJ1-1,TRBD1,CASSPATGRVDTEAFF,TGTGCCAGCAGCCCAGCGACAGGGCGGGTGGACACTGAAGCTTTCTTT
TRBV27,few,TRBJ2-1,.,CASSSENRGEQFF,TGTGCCAGCAGTAGCGAGAATCGGGGTGAGCAGTTCTTC